This entry is about one T cell receptor (beta chain). The antigen remains unidentified. This entry is derived from a study of T cell responses to AZD1222 COVID-19 vaccine. Notes on the study in general: Researchers report vaccine-associated CD4 TCRs spanning spike, with dominance at 160-218 and 743-854. Spike-specific TCR repertoires showed rising breadth and depth after two AZD1222 doses. Sampling captured repertoires only after the peak T cell response.

Assay: immunoSEQ multiplex PCR; the TCRdb copy retains only in-frame clones and omits some. In the table there are about 54,000 clones, around 92% of which are singletons. The V gene lost 0 bases and the J gene lost 0 bases, with 5 bases spanning the gap. The CDR3 is 14 residues long. Germline V gene lookup returns CDR1 LGHDT and CDR2 YNNKEL (reference sequence). J is TRBJ1-1 and V is TRBV3-1 (or the pseudogene TRBV3-2); D call uncertain. The sequencing used peripheral blood, collected 28 days after the second AZD1222 dose. The receptor was isolated from an adult who received the AZD1222 COVID-19 vaccine. In DNA form, the CDR3 reads TGTGCCAGCAGCCAAGAGGGTGTGAACACTGAAGCTTTCTTT. This encodes CASSQEGVNTEAFF.